A selection of T cell receptor beta chains follows, all from one sample in a study of the immune and genomic landscape of osteosarcoma. Measured with immunoSEQ multiplex PCR; TCRdb has only the in-frame clones, and not every one. This repertoire shows 10,000 or so clones, under 75% found once; its top ten account for around 20%. Sequencing input: osteosarcoma tumor tissue from the lung. These receptors were collected from a human donor with osteosarcoma. Each CDR3 is given with its conserved first and last residue. A D gene is named only where the DNA matches it firmly. Part of the rows lack a size; the others show once, few, many or a class for expanded clones.

clone size,V gene,D gene,J gene,CDR3 DNA,CDR3 protein
.,TRBV11-3,.,TRBJ2-2,TGTGCCAGCAGCTTAGACAGGGCCGGGGAGCTGTTTTTT,CASSLDRAGELFF
.,TRBV5-1,.,TRBJ2-5,TGCGCCAGCAGCTTGATCAGACAAGAGACCCAGTACTTC,CASSLIRQETQYF
.,TRBV6-1,.,TRBJ1-4,TGTGCCAGCAGTGAAAGGGGAGCTAATGAAAAACTGTTTTTT,CASSERGANEKLFF
.,TRBV7-9,TRBD1,TRBJ1-3,TGTGCCAGCAGCTCCCGGGACAGGGAGCCTGGAAACACCATATATTTT,CASSSRDREPGNTIYF
.,TRBV5-6,TRBD2,TRBJ2-4,TGTGCCAGTAGGGACTACCGGGGGAAAAACATTCAGTACTTC,CASRDYRGKNIQYF
.,TRBV28,.,TRBJ1-1,TGTGCCAGCAGGTGGGGGGCGAACACTGAAGCTTTCTTT,CASRWGANTEAFF
.,TRBV18,.,TRBJ2-1,TGTGCCAGCTCACCGAGCGATGAGCAGTTCTTC,CASSPSDEQFF
.,TRBV6-1,.,TRBJ2-7,TGTGCCAGCAGTGAAGCTTTAAGGGACTACGAGCAGTACTTC,CASSEALRDYEQYF
.,TRBV27,.,TRBJ2-7,TGTGCCAGCAGTTTTATAAACAGGGTTCCCGAGCAGTACTTC,CASSFINRVPEQYF
.,TRBV28,.,TRBJ1-6,TGTGCCAGCACCTCAGTGGGGCCGAAGAATAATTCACCCCTCCACTTT,CASTSVGPKNNSPLHF
.,TRBV4-2,.,TRBJ2-5,TGTGCCAGCAGCCAAGGGAGGGCTAGACCCGTGACCCAGTACTTC,CASSQGRARPVTQYF
.,TRBV6-6,.,TRBJ1-1,TGTGCCAGCAGCTCCGGGGGGATGAACACTGAAGCTTTCTTT,CASSSGGMNTEAFF
.,TRBV19,.,TRBJ2-5,TGTGCCAGTAGTAGGAATTGGGAGACCCAGTACTTC,CASSRNWETQYF
.,TRBV4-2,.,TRBJ2-3,TGTGCCAGCAGCCCTAAGTCCGGAGGTCGGGATACGCAGTATTTT,CASSPKSGGRDTQYF
.,TRBV11-2,.,TRBJ2-5,TGTGCCAGCAGCCCTGCGGCTTCTCAAGAGACCCAGTACTTC,CASSPAASQETQYF
.,TRBV28,.,TRBJ2-5,TGTGCCAGCAGTTCCGCGGCCGGACTCCAAGAGACCCAGTACTTC,CASSSAAGLQETQYF
few,TRBV5-8,.,TRBJ2-1,TGTGCCAGCAGCGCTGCGGGGACAGCCTACAATGAGCAGTTCTTC,CASSAAGTAYNEQFF
once,TRBV27,.,TRBJ1-1,TGTGCCAGCAGTGCTAACTGGGGGCGGGGGAACACTGAAGCTTTCTTT,CASSANWGRGNTEAFF
.,TRBV6-5,.,TRBJ2-7,TGTGCCAGCAGTTACTCCACTGGACCCCTTACCTACGAGCAGTACTTC,CASSYSTGPLTYEQYF
.,TRBV2,TRBD2,TRBJ2-7,TGTGCCAGCAGCCGACCAAGCGGGACTAATTACGAGCAGTACTTC,CASSRPSGTNYEQYF
.,TRBV7-9,TRBD2,TRBJ2-1,TGTGCCAGCAGCTTAGAAGCGGGAGGGCTCGGTGAGCAGTTCTTC,CASSLEAGGLGEQFF
.,TRBV27,.,TRBJ2-5,TGTGCCAGCAGTCCTATAGAGACCCAGTACTTC,CASSPIETQYF
.,TRBV5-6,TRBD1,TRBJ2-3,TGTGCCAGCAGCAACCGACAGGGTGTTACAGATACGCAGTATTTT,CASSNRQGVTDTQYF
once,TRBV28,TRBD2,TRBJ2-3,TGTGCCAGCAGTCCCTTTGGACTAGAGGTGACAGATACGCAGTATTTT,CASSPFGLEVTDTQYF
.,TRBV9,.,TRBJ2-7,TGTGCCAGCAGCGGTCTCGAGGGCCTAACCTACGAGCAGTACTTC,CASSGLEGLTYEQYF
.,TRBV5-5,TRBD1,TRBJ2-1,TGTGCCAGCAGCTTAACCGGGACAGTCGACTACAATGAGCAGTTCTTC,CASSLTGTVDYNEQFF
.,TRBV10-3,TRBD2,TRBJ2-3,TGTGCCATCAGTGAGTCGGGCACTAGCGGGAGGCGCACAGATACGCAGTATTTT,CAISESGTSGRRTDTQYF
.,TRBV5-1,.,TRBJ1-1,TGCGCCAGCAGCTTAGCCACCGGGATCCCGACGAACACTGAAGCTTTCTTT,CASSLATGIPTNTEAFF
.,TRBV6-5,.,TRBJ2-7,TGTGCCAGCAGTTACGAGACAGGAAGGCCCCACTACGAGCAGTACTTC,CASSYETGRPHYEQYF
.,TRBV6-6,.,TRBJ1-5,TGTGCCAGCAGGCTGCAGGGGACCGATCAGCCCCAGCATTTT,CASRLQGTDQPQHF
.,TRBV19,TRBD2,TRBJ2-2,TGTGCCAGTAGTAAACTAGCGGGAGAAGGGACCGGGGAGCTGTTTTTT,CASSKLAGEGTGELFF
.,TRBV27,.,TRBJ1-5,TGTGCCAGCAGTTCCCGGGGCCTTAGCAATCAGCCCCAGCATTTT,CASSSRGLSNQPQHF
.,TRBV4-1,TRBD1,TRBJ1-1,TGCGCCAGCAGCTACCCCAGGGGGGGTGACACTGAAGCTTTCTTT,CASSYPRGGDTEAFF
.,TRBV27,.,TRBJ2-2,TGTGCCAGCGCGGGGTTCAGCTACCCCGGGGAGCTGTTTTTT,CASAGFSYPGELFF
.,TRBV14,.,TRBJ2-1,TGTGCCAGCAGCCAGACAAAGTATGAGCAGTTCTTC,CASSQTKYEQFF
.,TRBV6-5,TRBD1,TRBJ2-2,TGTGCGCTCAAGGGACAGACGGTCGGGGAGCTGTTTTTT,CALKGQTVGELFF
few,TRBV4-1,.,TRBJ1-2,TGCGCCAGCAGCCAAGTATGGGGCGATGGCTACACCTTC,CASSQVWGDGYTF